The 2 T cell receptor beta chains in this list originate from one sample, sequenced in a study of shared clonotypes between healthy human individuals. The protocol was immunoSEQ multiplex PCR, while the TCRdb copy is restricted to in-frame clones and leaves out a portion. The sample holds millions of clones, around 90% seen once. Material: naive CD4+ T cells sorted from blood. The subset denotes: CD45RA+ positively selected. These receptor sequences come from a man in his late teens or twenties in good health.

The chain employs TRBV2 and TRBJ1-3, with 7 positions matching TRBD1. Germline trimming cut 6 bases from V and 0 bases from J; bases unmatched to any gene: 8. The CDR3 sequence is 16 residues long. Germline V gives CDR1 SNHLY, CDR2 FYNNEI. CDR3 DNA sequence: TGTGCCAGCAGCTCCCAGGGGGGGATCTCTGGAAACACCATATATTTT. Translation gives CASSSQGGISGNTIYF.

The rearrangement uses TRBV9 and TRBJ1-3; TRBD1 agrees at 7 bases. Germline V gives CDR1 SGDLS, CDR2 YYNGEE. The length of the CDR3 is 15 residues. V was pared by 0 bases and J by 4 bases, with 4 bases of the junction left unmatched. CDR3 nucleotide sequence: TGTGCCAGCAGCGTAGAACAGGGGTACGGAAACACCATATATTTT. Its protein is CASSVEQGYGNTIYF.